This TCR beta chain emerged from a study of T cells after yellow fever vaccination. Findings and limits, study-wide: Researchers report a weaker secondary response that nonetheless peaked faster, day 5 versus 15.

MiXCR, applied by TCRdb to the 5' RACE reads, yields one record per CDR3 protein. The data hold more than 350,000 distinct CDR3 sequences, with 9.5% to 13% observed a single time. This clonotype was found a few times. Its antigen remains unknown. The CDR3 loop spans 13 amino acids. Germline values: CDR1 LNHDA, CDR2 SQIVND (reference sequence). Trimming left V 4 bases short and J 8 bases short, with 13 bases between. The starting material was PBMCs, obtained on the day of the first yellow fever vaccination. The rearrangement joins TRBV19 to TRBJ2-3; D gene uncertain. This receptor was taken from a man between 18 and 29 years old who received the YFV17D yellow fever vaccine. In DNA, the CDR3 is TGTGCCAGTAGTACCCTAGAATCGACTACGCAGTATTTT. Its protein product is CASSTLESTTQYF.